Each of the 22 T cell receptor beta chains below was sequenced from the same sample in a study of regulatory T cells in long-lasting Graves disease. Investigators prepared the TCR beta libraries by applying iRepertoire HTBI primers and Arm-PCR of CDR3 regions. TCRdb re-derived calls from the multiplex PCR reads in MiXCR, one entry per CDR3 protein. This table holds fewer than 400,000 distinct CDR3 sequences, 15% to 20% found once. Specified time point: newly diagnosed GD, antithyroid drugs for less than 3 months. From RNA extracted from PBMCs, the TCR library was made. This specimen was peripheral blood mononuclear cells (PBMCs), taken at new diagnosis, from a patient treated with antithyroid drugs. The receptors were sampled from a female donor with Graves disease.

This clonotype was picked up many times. CDR3 sequence reads: CASPLAGVQETQYF. The CDR3 DNA reads TGTGCCAGCCCGTTGGCCGGGGTTCAAGAGACCCAGTACTTC. J is TRBJ2-5 and V is TRBV2; TRBD2 might be the D (5 bases). This CDR3 has 14 amino acids. V lost 8 bases and J 2 bases, leaving 15 bases between the germline ends. The germline V gene encodes CDR1 SNHLY and CDR2 FYNNEI.

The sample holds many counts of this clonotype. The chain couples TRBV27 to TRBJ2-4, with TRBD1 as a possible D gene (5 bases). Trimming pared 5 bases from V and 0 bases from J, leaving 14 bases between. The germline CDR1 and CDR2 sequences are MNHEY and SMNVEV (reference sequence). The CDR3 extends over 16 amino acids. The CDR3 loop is CASSLGHPAAKNIQYF. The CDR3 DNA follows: TGTGCCAGCAGTCTCGGACACCCGGCAGCCAAAAACATTCAGTACTTC.

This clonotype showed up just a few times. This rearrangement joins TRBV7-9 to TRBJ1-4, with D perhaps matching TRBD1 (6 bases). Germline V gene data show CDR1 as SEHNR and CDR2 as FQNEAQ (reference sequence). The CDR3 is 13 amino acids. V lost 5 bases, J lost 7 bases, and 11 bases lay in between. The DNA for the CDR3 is TGTGCCAGCAGCGGGAGGACAGTTGAAAAACTGTTTTTT. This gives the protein CASSGRTVEKLFF. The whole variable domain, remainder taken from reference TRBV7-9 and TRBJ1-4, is DTGVSQNPRHKITKRGQNVTFRCDPISEHNRLYWYRQTLGQGPEFLTYFQNEAQLEKSRLLSDRFSAERPKGSFSTLEIQRTEQGDSAMYLCASSGRTVEKLFFGSGTQLSVL.

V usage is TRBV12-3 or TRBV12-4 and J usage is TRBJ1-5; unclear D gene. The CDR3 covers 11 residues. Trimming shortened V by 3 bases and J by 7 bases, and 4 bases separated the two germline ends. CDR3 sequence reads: CASSLAQPQHF. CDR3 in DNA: TGTGCCAGCAGTTTGGCCCAGCCCCAGCATTTT.

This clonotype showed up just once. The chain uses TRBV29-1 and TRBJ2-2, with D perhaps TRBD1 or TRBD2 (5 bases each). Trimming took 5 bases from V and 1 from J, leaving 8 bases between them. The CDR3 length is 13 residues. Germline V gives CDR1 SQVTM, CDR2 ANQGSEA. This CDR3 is CSVRDGNTGELFF. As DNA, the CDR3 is TGCAGCGTTCGGGACGGGAACACCGGGGAGCTGTTTTTT.

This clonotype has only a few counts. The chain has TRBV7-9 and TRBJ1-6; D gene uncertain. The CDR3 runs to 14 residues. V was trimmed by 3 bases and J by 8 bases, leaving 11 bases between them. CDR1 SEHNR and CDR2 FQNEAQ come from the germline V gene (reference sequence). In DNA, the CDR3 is TGTGCCAGCAGCTTTTGGAAGGCGGATTCACCCCTCCACTTT. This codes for CASSFWKADSPLHF.

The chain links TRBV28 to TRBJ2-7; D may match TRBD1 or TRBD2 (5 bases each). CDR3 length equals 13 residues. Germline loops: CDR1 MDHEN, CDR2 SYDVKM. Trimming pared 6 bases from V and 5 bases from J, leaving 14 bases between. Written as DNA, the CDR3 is TGTGCCAGCAGAGGGTGGGGGTCCAACGAGCAGTACTTC. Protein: CASRGWGSNEQYF.

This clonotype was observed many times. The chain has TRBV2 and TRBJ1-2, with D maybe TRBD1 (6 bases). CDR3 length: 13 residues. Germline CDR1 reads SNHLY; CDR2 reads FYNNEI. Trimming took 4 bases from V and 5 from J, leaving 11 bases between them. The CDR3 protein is CASSGAGDYGYTF. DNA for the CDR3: TGTGCCAGCAGTGGTGCAGGGGATTATGGCTACACCTTC.

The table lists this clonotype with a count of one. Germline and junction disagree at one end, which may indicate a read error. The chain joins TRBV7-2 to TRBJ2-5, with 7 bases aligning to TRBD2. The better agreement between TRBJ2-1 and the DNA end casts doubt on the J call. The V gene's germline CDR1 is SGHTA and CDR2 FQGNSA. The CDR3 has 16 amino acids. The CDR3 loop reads CASSESAGRGRNEQFF. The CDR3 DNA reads TGCGCCAGCAGTGAGTCTGCGGGGAGGGGTCGCAATGAGCAGTTCTTC.

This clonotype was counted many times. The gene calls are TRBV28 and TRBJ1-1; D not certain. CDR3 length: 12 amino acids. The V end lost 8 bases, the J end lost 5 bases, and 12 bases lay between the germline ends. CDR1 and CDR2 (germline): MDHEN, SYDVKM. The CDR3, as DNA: TGTGCCAGCCGAGGGCCGGGAACTGAAGCTTTCTTT. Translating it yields CASRGPGTEAFF. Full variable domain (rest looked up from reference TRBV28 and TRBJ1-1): DVKVTQSSRYLVKRTGEKVFLECVQDMDHENMFWYRQDPGLGLRLIYFSYDVKMKEKGDIPEGYSVSREKKERFSLILESASTNQTSMYLCASRGPGTEAFFGQGTRLTVV.

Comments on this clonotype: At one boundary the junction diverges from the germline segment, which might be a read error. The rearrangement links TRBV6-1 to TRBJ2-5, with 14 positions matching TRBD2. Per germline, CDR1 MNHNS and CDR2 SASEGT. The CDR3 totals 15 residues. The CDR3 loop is CAGRLAGGTQETQYF. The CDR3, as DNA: TGTGCCGGCAGACTAGCGGGAGGGACCCAAGAGACCCAGTACTTC.

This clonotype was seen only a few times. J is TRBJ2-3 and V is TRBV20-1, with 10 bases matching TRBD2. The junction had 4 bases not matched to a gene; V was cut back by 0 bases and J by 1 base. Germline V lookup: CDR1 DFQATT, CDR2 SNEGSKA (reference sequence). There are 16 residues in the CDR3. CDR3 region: CSAREALAGRTDTQYF. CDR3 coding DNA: TGCAGTGCTAGAGAGGCACTAGCGGGACGCACAGATACGCAGTATTTT.

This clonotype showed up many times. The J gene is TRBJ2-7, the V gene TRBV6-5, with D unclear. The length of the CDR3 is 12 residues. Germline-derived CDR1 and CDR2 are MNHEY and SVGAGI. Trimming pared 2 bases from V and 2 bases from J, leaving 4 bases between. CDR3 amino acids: CASSYGTYEQYF. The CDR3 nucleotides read TGTGCCAGCAGTTACGGGACCTACGAGCAGTACTTC.

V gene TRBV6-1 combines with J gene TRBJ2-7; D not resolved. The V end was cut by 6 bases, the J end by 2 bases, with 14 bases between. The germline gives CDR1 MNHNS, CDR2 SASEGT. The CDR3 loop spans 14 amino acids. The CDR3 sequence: CASSPGGQTYEQYF. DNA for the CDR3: TGTGCCAGCAGCCCGGGCGGCCAGACCTACGAGCAGTACTTC.

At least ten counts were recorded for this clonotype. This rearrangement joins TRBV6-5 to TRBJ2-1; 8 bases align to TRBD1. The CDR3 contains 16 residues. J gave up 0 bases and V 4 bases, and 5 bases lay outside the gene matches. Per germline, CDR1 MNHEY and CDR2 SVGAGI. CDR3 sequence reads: CASSSLGTGSYNEQFF. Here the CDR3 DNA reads TGTGCCAGCAGTTCCCTCGGGACAGGCTCCTACAATGAGCAGTTCTTC.

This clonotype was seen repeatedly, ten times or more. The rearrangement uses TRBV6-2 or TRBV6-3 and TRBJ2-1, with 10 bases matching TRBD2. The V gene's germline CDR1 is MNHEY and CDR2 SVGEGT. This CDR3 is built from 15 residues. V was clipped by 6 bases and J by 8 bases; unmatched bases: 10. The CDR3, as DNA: TGTGCCAGCAGGCCGACTAGCGGGCCCTGGGATGAGCAGTTCTTC. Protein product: CASRPTSGPWDEQFF.

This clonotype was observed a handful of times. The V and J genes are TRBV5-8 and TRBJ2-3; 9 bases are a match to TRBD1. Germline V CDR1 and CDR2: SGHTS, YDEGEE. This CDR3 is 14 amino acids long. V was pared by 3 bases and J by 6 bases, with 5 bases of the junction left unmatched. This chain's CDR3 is CASSYGTGRDTQYF. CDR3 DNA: TGTGCCAGCAGCTATGGGACAGGGCGGGATACGCAGTATTTT.

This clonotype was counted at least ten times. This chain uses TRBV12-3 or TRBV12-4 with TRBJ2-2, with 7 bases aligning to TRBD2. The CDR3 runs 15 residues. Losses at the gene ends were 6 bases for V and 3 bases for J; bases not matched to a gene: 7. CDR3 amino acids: CASSHRAGDTGELFF. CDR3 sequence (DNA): TGTGCCAGCAGCCACCGCGCGGGGGACACCGGGGAGCTGTTTTTT.

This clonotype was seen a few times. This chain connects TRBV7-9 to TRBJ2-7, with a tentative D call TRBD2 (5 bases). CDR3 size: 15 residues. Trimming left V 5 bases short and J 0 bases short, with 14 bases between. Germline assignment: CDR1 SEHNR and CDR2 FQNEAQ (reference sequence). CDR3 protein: CASSPWESSSYEQYF. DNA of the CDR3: TGTGCCAGCAGCCCTTGGGAGTCCAGCTCCTACGAGCAGTACTTC.

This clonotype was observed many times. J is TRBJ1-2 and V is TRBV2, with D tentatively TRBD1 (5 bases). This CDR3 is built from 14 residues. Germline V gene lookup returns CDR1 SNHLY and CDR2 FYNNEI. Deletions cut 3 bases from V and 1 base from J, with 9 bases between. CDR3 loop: CASSDTGGNYGYTF. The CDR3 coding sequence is TGTGCCAGCAGTGATACGGGGGGTAACTATGGCTACACCTTC.

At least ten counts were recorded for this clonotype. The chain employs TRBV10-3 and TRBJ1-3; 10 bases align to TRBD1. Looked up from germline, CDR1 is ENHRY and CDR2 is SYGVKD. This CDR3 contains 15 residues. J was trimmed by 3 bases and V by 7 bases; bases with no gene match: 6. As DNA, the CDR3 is TGTGCCATCAAAGCGGACAGGGGGATTGGAAACACCATATATTTT. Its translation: CAIKADRGIGNTIYF.

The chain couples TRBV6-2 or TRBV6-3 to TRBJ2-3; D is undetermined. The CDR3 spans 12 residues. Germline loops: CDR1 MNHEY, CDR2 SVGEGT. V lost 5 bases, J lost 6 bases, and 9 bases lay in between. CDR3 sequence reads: CASSAYTDTQYF. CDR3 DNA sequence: TGTGCCAGCAGTGCCTACACGGATACGCAGTATTTT.